The 26 T cell receptor beta chains below come from one sample, sequenced in a study of immune characterization of retroperitoneal liposarcoma. MiXCR was run by TCRdb on the PCR reads, yielding one entry per CDR3 protein. The sample contains 2,000 to 3,000 distinct CDR3 sequences, 20% to 25% of which appear only once. The sample was tumor tissue. These receptors were collected from a male donor with retroperitoneal liposarcoma.

This clonotype has ten or more counts. The V and J genes are TRBV7-2 and TRBJ2-3; D unresolved. Trimming took 5 bases from V and 5 from J, leaving 11 bases between them. Germline assignment: CDR1 SGHTA and CDR2 FQGNSA. There are 13 residues in the CDR3. Here the CDR3 DNA reads TGTGCCAGCAGCCCCATGGTGGGAGATACGCAGTATTTT. Translating it yields CASSPMVGDTQYF.

By frequency in the sample, this clonotype is large (0.1 to 1%). The chain recombines TRBV6-1 with TRBJ2-5; D may be TRBD2 (6 bases). The CDR3 runs 15 residues. The ends were cut back, 5 bases at V and 5 bases at J, with 18 bases in the middle. Germline V gives CDR1 MNHNS, CDR2 SASEGT. DNA of the CDR3: TGTGCCAGCAGTTCCTCCGGGGTGGGGAGGGAGACCCAGTACTTC. Its protein is CASSSSGVGRETQYF.

As concerns this clonotype: A read error is possible here, since a much larger clone lies one base away. The V call is TRBV6-1, the J call TRBJ2-1; the D gene is possibly TRBD2 (5 bases). Trimming took off 7 bases at V and 10 bases at J, with 14 bases between the two ends. The CDR3 is 12 residues long. Germline lookup yields CDR1 MNHNS and CDR2 SASEGT. In DNA form, the CDR3 reads TGTGCCAGCACGGGGATGGGATACGAGCAGTTCTTC. Translated, it gives CASTGMGYEQFF.

The chain links TRBV12-3 or TRBV12-4 to TRBJ2-1; 7 bases align to TRBD1. CDR3 length: 14 residues. V lost 6 bases to trimming and J lost 4 bases; unmatched junction nucleotides: 6. CDR3 loop: CASRQGTVYNEQFF. The CDR3 DNA reads as TGTGCCAGCAGACAAGGGACAGTATACAATGAGCAGTTCTTC.

In its sample, this clonotype was seen once. This chain links TRBV12-5 with TRBJ1-5; D not resolved. The V and J ends lost 4 bases and 7 bases respectively, with 11 bases between them. CDR1 is LGHNT and CDR2 is FRNRAP in the germline V gene. CDR3 length: 13 amino acids. The CDR3 here is CASGWGSEQPQHF. The CDR3 region has the DNA TGTGCTAGTGGTTGGGGTTCGGAGCAGCCCCAGCATTTT.

Sample share makes this clonotype large (0.1 to 1%). This chain links TRBV6-1 with TRBJ2-1, with 10 bases lining up with TRBD2. The CDR3 consists of 16 residues. Per germline, CDR1 MNHNS and CDR2 SASEGT. V gave up 2 bases and J gave up 7 bases; unmatched junction bases: 8. CDR3 coding DNA: TGTGCCAGCAGTGAAAGGGTGCTAGCGGGAGTGAATGAGCAGTTCTTC. Amino acids: CASSERVLAGVNEQFF.

This clonotype is categorized as medium-sized. The chain employs TRBV7-2 and TRBJ2-6, with D unclear. The V end lost 7 bases, the J end lost 1 base, and 14 bases lay between the germline ends. The CDR3 length is 16 residues. Per the germline V gene, CDR1 is SGHTA and CDR2 is FQGNSA. The CDR3 DNA is TGTGCCAGCATTTCATCACGTCTGTCTGGGGCCAACGTCCTGACTTTC. Translation: CASISSRLSGANVLTF.

The chain employs TRBV11-3 and TRBJ2-1, with 9 positions matching TRBD2. CDR1 SGHNT and CDR2 YENEEA come from the germline V gene. This CDR3 is 15 amino acids long. Unmatched junction bases numbered 4, after V lost 5 bases and J lost 2 bases. The DNA for the CDR3 is TGTGCCAGCAGCGGTAGCGGGGGACCCTACAATGAGCAGTTCTTC. This gives the protein CASSGSGGPYNEQFF.

This clonotype was seen ten or more times. This chain uses TRBV6-1 with TRBJ2-2, with D unresolved. The CDR3 runs 14 residues. V gave up 2 bases and J gave up 6 bases, with 10 bases separating them. Per germline, CDR1 MNHNS and CDR2 SASEGT. The CDR3 spells CASSENTHPGELFF. The CDR3, as DNA: TGTGCCAGCAGTGAAAACACTCATCCCGGGGAGCTGTTTTTT.

Sample share makes this clonotype large. The chain combines TRBV6-1 with TRBJ2-5; D possibly corresponds to TRBD2 (5 bases). The germline V gene encodes CDR1 MNHNS and CDR2 SASEGT. The CDR3 contains 15 residues. V lost 1 base and J lost 2, with 11 bases in between. CDR3 coding DNA: TGTGCCAGCAGTGAAGAGGGAGTGCTGCAAGAGACCCAGTACTTC. Amino acid sequence: CASSEEGVLQETQYF.

This clonotype qualifies as large. This chain connects TRBV10-3 to TRBJ2-3; D may be TRBD1 (5 bases). CDR1 and CDR2 from the germline V gene are ENHRY and SYGVKD. The CDR3 sequence is 17 residues long. With 2 bases removed from V and 5 bases from J, the gap between germline ends came to 20 bases. CDR3 bases: TGTGCCATCAGTGAGCGCTCACTTAAGGATACAGGAGATACGCAGTATTTT. Encoded protein: CAISERSLKDTGDTQYF.

The gene calls are TRBV6-1 and TRBJ2-3, with TRBD2 as a possible D gene (6 bases). There are 15 residues in the CDR3. Germline V gene sequence: CDR1 MNHNS, CDR2 SASEGT. V was clipped by 10 bases and J by 2 bases, with 19 bases between them. DNA for the CDR3: TGTGCCACCGATAAGTCTGCGGGATACACAGATACGCAGTATTTT. The encoded protein is CATDKSAGYTDTQYF.

The chain has TRBV10-2 and TRBJ2-6; possible D gene TRBD1, 5 bases. The CDR3 consists of 15 residues. Germline CDR1 and CDR2: WSHSY and SAAADI. Trimming took 7 bases from V and 0 from J, leaving 10 bases between them. CDR3 nucleotide sequence: TGCGCCAGCACACCAGGGCTCTCTGGGGCCAACGTCCTGACTTTC. This translates into CASTPGLSGANVLTF.

Of note for this clonotype: At one boundary the junction diverges from the germline segment, which might be a read error. The chain has TRBV6-5 and TRBJ2-1; possibly TRBD1 or TRBD2 for D (5 bases each). Germline V gives CDR1 MNHEY, CDR2 SVGAGI. The CDR3 runs 15 residues. CDR3 nucleotides: TGTGCCAGTAGTTACCGGGACCCCAGCGAGTCTGAGCAGTTCTTC. Protein product: CASSYRDPSESEQFF.

The gene calls are TRBV6-2 or TRBV6-3 and TRBJ2-1; 9 nucleotides line up with TRBD1. The germline CDR1 and CDR2 sequences are MNHEY and SVGEGT. The V segment lost 5 bases and the J segment 10 bases; nucleotides outside the gene matches: 15. The CDR3 totals 16 residues. The CDR3 loop is CASSRRGGTGKYEQFF. CDR3 in DNA: TGTGCCAGCAGTCGAAGGGGGGGGACAGGGAAATACGAGCAGTTCTTC.

Notes on this clonotype: Being one base from a much bigger clone, this may be a read error. The V gene is TRBV6-1, the J gene TRBJ2-4, with a possible D match to TRBD1 (6 bases). The CDR3 contains 13 residues. The germline V gene has CDR1 MNHNS and CDR2 SASEGT. The CDR3 sequence is CASRLQGYGEQHF. CDR3 coding DNA: TGTGCCAGCAGACTACAGGGCTACGGGGAGCAGCACTTC.

By its share, this clonotype is large. The DNA for the CDR3 is TGTGCCAGCAGTGAAGGGGACCCAAGCTCCTACGAGCAGTACTTC. Translated: CASSEGDPSSYEQYF. The gene calls are TRBV6-1 and TRBJ2-7; D may correspond to TRBD1 or TRBD2 (5 bases each). The CDR3 spans 15 residues. With 1 base removed from V and 0 bases from J, the gap between germline ends came to 10 bases. Germline lookup yields CDR1 MNHNS and CDR2 SASEGT.

By share, this clonotype counts as medium-sized. The CDR3 bases are TGTGCCAGCGGCCCGGCTGGGGAGCTACCGTTCTTC. Amino acid sequence: CASGPAGELPFF. V is TRBV6-1 and J is TRBJ2-1, with a tentative D call TRBD2 (5 bases). Germline values: CDR1 MNHNS, CDR2 SASEGT. V shed 8 bases and J shed 15 bases, with 20 bases lying between them. The CDR3 sequence is 12 residues long.

This clonotype is medium-sized. The genes are TRBV7-2 and TRBJ2-1, with D possibly being TRBD2 (6 bases). This CDR3 has 14 residues. The V end was cut by 7 bases, the J end by 13 bases, with 23 bases between. Germline loops: CDR1 SGHTA, CDR2 FQGNSA. CDR3 coding DNA: TGTGCCAGCACCCCCCCGACTAGGAAGGAGACCCAGTTCTTC. Translated, it gives CASTPPTRKETQFF.

The gene calls are TRBV7-2 and TRBJ2-7, with 7 nucleotides matching TRBD1. In germline, CDR1 is SGHTA, CDR2 FQGNSA. The trim removed 3 bases at V and 2 bases at J, leaving 10 bases unmatched. The CDR3 runs 16 residues. The CDR3 bases are TGTGCCAGCAGCTTTAGCACGGGACAGAAGGCCTACGAGCAGTACTTC. Translation: CASSFSTGQKAYEQYF.

This clonotype was observed a single time. V and J are TRBV6-1 and TRBJ2-2; TRBD2 matches at 12 bases. Germline V gene lookup returns CDR1 MNHNS and CDR2 SASEGT. CDR3 length: 18 residues. Trimming cost V 5 bases and J 0 bases; bases outside gene matches: 7. The CDR3 region is CASSPGTSGLANTGELFF. The CDR3 DNA is TGTGCCAGCAGTCCTGGGACTAGCGGGTTAGCGAACACCGGGGAGCTGTTTTTT.

This rearrangement joins TRBV7-3 to TRBJ2-3; no firm D call. Trimming shortened V by 5 bases and J by 1 base, and 7 bases separated the two germline ends. CDR3 size: 13 residues. Germline values: CDR1 SGHTA, CDR2 FQGTGA. Written as DNA, the CDR3 is TGTGCCAGCAGCCCGACTCGCACAGATACGCAGTATTTT. Protein sequence: CASSPTRTDTQYF.

This clonotype was found a few times. This chain uses TRBV7-2 with TRBJ2-3; D is possibly TRBD1 or TRBD2 (5 bases each). Trimming took off 5 bases at V and 5 bases at J, with 17 bases between the two ends. There are 15 residues in the CDR3. Germline lookup yields CDR1 SGHTA and CDR2 FQGNSA. The CDR3 spells CASSLGTAGGDTQYF. The CDR3 bases are TGTGCCAGCAGCCTTGGGACGGCAGGTGGAGATACGCAGTATTTT. Drawing the rest from reference TRBV7-2 and TRBJ2-3, the complete variable domain is GAGVSQSPSNKVTEKGKDVELRCDPISGHTALYWYRQSLGQGLEFLIYFQGNSAPDKSGLPSDRFSAERTGGSVSTLTIQRTQQEDSAVYLCASSLGTAGGDTQYFGPGTRLTVL.

This clonotype is labeled large. The gene calls are TRBV6-1 and TRBJ2-1; the match to TRBD2 covers 10 bases. With 3 bases clipped from V and 10 bases from J, the junction kept 9 bases outside the gene matches. The CDR3 runs 15 residues. Per the germline V gene, CDR1 is MNHNS and CDR2 is SASEGT. DNA for the CDR3: TGTGCCAGCAGTGAGGGACTAGCGATTCTTCCGGAGCAGTTCTTC. It translates to CASSEGLAILPEQFF.

A single count supports this clonotype. J is TRBJ2-3 and V is TRBV6-5; TRBD2 matches 7 bases. Germline CDR1 MNHEY, CDR2 SVGAGI. This CDR3 comprises 14 residues. V shed 6 bases and J 0 bases; nucleotides not matched to a gene: 3. The CDR3 DNA follows: TGTGCCAGCAGACAAGCGGGAAGCACAGATACGCAGTATTTT. Protein sequence: CASRQAGSTDTQYF.

This clonotype was recorded many times. The V gene is TRBV12-3 or TRBV12-4, the J gene TRBJ2-1, with a weak D call TRBD2 (6 bases). The J call may be mistaken, given a closer DNA end match to TRBJ2-7. The CDR3 is 16 amino acids. The CDR3 coding sequence is TGTGCCAGCAGTAGCTTTAGCGGCCTCTCCTACAATGAGCAGTACTTC. Its translation: CASSSFSGLSYNEQYF.